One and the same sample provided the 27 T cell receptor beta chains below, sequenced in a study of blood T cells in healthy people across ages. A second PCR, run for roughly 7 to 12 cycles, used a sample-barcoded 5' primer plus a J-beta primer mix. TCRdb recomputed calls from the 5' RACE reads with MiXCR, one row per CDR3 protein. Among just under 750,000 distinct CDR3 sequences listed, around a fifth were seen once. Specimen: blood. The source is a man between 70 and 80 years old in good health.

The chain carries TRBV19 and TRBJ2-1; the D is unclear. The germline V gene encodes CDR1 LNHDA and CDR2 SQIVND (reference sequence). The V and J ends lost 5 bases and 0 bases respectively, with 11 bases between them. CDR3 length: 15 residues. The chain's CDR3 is CASSAQQSSYNEQFF. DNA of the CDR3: TGTGCCAGTAGTGCGCAGCAGAGCTCCTACAATGAGCAGTTCTTC.

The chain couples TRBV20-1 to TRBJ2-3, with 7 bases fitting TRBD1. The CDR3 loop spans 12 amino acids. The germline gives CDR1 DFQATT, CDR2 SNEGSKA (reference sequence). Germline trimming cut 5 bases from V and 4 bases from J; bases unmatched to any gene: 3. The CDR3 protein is CSAGQDADTQYF. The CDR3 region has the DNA TGCAGTGCTGGACAGGACGCAGATACGCAGTATTTT.

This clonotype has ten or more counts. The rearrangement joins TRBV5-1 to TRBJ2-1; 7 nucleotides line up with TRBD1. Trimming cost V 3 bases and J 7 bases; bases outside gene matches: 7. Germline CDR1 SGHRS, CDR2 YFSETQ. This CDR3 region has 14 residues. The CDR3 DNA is TGCGCCAGCAGCTCGGGACAGCCGGGGAATGAGCAGTTCTTC. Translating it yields CASSSGQPGNEQFF. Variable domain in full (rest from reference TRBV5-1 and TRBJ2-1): KAGVTQTPRYLIKTRGQQVTLSCSPISGHRSVSWYQQTPGQGLQFLFEYFSETQRNKGNFPGRFSGRQFSNSRSEMNVSTLELGDSALYLCASSSGQPGNEQFFGPGTRLTVL.

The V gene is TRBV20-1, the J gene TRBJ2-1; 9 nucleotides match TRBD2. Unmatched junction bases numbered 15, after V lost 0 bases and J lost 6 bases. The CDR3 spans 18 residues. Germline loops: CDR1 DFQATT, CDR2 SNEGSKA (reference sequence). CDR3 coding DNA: TGCAGTGCTAGAGATTTGGTGATGGCGGGAGGGCTTCTCAATGAGCAGTTCTTC. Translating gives CSARDLVMAGGLLNEQFF.

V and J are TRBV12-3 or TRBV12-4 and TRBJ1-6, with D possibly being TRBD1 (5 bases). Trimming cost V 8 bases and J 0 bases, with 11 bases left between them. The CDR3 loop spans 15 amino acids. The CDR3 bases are TGTGCCAGCGGGAGACAGAGCTCCTATAATTCACCCCTCCACTTT. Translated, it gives CASGRQSSYNSPLHF.

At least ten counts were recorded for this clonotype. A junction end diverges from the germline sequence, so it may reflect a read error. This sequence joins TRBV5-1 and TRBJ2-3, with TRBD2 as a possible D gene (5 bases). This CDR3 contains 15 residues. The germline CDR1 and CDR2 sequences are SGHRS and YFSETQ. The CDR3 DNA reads TGTGCCAGCAGCTTATCGGGAACGAGCACAGATACGCAGTATTTT. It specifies CASSLSGTSTDTQYF.

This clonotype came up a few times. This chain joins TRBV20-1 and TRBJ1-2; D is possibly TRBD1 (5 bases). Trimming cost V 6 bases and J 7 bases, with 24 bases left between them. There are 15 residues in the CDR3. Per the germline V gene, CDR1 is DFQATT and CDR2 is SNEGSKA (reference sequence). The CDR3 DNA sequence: TGCAGTGCAGAGGGGTCGGGGGGAGTAAACGGTGGCTACACCTTC. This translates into CSAEGSGGVNGGYTF.

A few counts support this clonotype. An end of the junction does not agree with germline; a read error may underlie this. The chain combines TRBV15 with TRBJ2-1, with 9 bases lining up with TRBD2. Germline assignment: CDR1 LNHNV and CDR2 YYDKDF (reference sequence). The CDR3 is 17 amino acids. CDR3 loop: CVTSRESSGVLYNEQFF. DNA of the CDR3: TGTGTCACCAGCAGAGAGTCTAGCGGGGTCCTCTACAATGAGCAGTTCTTC.

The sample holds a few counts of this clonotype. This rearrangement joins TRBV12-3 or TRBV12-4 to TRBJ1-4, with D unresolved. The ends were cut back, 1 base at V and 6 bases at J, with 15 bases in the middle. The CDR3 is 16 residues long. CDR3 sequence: CASSLVGGSADEKLFF. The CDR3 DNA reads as TGTGCCAGCAGTTTAGTTGGCGGGAGTGCTGATGAAAAACTGTTTTTT.

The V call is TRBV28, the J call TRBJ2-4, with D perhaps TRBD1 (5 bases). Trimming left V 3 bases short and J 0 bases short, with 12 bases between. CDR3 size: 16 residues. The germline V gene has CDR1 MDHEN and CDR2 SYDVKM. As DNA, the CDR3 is TGTGCCAGCAGTTTGCAGGGTTGGGTAGCCAAAAACATTCAGTACTTC. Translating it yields CASSLQGWVAKNIQYF.

CDR3 nucleotide sequence: TGTGCCAGCAGTCCCCTGGCCAAGAACTATGGCTACACCTTC. This gives the protein CASSPLAKNYGYTF. V and J are TRBV28 and TRBJ1-2, with D unclear. The germline V and J ends were trimmed by 5 bases and 2 bases, with 12 bases remaining between them. Germline V gene sequence: CDR1 MDHEN, CDR2 SYDVKM. The CDR3 covers 14 residues.

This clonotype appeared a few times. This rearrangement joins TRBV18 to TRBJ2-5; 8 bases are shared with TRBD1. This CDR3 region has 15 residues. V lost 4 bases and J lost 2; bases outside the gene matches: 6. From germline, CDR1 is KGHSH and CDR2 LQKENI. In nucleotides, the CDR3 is TGTGCCAGCTCACTGGTCAGGGGGCGGCAAGAGACCCAGTACTTC. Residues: CASSLVRGRQETQYF.

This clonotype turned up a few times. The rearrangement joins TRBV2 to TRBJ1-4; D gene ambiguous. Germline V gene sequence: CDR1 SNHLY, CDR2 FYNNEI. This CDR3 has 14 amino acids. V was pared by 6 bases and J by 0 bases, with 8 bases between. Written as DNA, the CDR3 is TGTGCCAGCAGGGCCCCCTCAACTAATGAAAAACTGTTTTTT. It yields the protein CASRAPSTNEKLFF.

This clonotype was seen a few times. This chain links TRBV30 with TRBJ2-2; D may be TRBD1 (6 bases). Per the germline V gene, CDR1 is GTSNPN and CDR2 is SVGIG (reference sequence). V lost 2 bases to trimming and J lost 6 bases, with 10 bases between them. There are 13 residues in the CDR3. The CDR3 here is CAWSYRDAGELFF. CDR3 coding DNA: TGTGCCTGGAGTTACAGGGACGCCGGGGAGCTGTTTTTT.

The CDR3 reads CASSQDGGPQETQYF. In nucleotides, the CDR3 is TGTGCCAGCAGCCAAGACGGGGGGCCACAAGAGACCCAGTACTTC. This rearrangement joins TRBV4-2 to TRBJ2-5; tentative D call: TRBD2 (7 bases). V lost 0 bases and J lost 2, with 10 bases in between. Germline assignment: CDR1 LGHNA and CDR2 YNFKEQ. The CDR3 runs 15 residues.

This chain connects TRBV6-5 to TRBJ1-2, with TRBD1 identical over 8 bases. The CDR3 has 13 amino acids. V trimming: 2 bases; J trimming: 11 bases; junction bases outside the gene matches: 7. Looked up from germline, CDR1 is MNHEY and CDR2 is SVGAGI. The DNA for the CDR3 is TGTGCCAGCAGTTACAGAGCGGACAGGGTGTACACCTTC. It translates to CASSYRADRVYTF.

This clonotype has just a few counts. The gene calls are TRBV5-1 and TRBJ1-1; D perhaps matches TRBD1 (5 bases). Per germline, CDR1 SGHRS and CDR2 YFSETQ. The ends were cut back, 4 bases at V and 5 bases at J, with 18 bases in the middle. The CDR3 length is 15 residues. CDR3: CASSTGTGRVTEAFF. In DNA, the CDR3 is TGCGCCAGCAGCACCGGGACGGGACGGGTGACTGAAGCTTTCTTT.

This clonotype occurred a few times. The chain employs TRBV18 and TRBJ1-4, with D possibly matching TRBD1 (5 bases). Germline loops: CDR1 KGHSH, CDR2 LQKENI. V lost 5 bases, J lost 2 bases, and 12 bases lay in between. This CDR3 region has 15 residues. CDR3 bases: TGTGCCAGCTCAACCCGGACACCGACTAATGAAAAACTGTTTTTT. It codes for CASSTRTPTNEKLFF.

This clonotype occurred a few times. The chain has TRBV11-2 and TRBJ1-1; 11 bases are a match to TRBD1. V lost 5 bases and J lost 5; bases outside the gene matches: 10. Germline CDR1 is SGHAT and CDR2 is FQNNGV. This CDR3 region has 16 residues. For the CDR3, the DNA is TGTGCCAGCAGCCGACTGGACAGGGGGCGGGGGACTGAAGCTTTCTTT. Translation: CASSRLDRGRGTEAFF.

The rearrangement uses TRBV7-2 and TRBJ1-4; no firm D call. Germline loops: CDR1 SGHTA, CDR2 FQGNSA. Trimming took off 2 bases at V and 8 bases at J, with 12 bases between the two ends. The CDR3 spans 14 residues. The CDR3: CASSLREGREKLFF. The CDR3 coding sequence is TGTGCCAGCAGCTTACGTGAAGGCAGAGAAAAACTGTTTTTT.

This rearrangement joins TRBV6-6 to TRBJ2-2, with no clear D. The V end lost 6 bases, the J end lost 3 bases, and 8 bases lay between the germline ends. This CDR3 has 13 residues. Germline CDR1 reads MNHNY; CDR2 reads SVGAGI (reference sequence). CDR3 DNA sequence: TGTGCCAGCAGCACGAGACACACCGGGGAGCTGTTTTTT. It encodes CASSTRHTGELFF.

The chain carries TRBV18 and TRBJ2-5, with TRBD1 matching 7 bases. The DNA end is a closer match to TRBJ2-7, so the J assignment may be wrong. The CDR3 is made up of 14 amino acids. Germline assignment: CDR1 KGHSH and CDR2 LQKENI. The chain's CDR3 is CASSLLQGFYEQYF. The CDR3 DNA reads TGTGCCAGCTCACTACTACAGGGGTTCTACGAGCAGTACTTC.

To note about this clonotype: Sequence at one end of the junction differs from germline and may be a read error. The DNA for the CDR3 is TGTGCCAGCAGCTTAAGGGCAGGCTGGAATGAGAAGTTCTTC. This sequence encodes CASSLRAGWNEKFF. This sequence joins TRBV7-3 and TRBJ2-1; D not resolved. There are 14 residues in the CDR3. Germline V gene data show CDR1 as SGHTA and CDR2 as FQGTGA.

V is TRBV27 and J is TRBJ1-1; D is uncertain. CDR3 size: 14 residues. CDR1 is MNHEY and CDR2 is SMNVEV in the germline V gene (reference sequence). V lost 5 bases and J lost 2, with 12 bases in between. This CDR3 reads CASSVAHGNTEAFF. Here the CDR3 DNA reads TGTGCCAGCAGTGTAGCTCATGGAAACACTGAAGCTTTCTTT.

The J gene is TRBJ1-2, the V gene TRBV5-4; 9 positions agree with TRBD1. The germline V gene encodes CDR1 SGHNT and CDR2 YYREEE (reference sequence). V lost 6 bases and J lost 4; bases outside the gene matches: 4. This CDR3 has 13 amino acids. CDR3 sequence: CASNLDRGYGYTF. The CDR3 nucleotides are TGTGCCAGCAACCTGGACAGGGGCTATGGCTACACCTTC.

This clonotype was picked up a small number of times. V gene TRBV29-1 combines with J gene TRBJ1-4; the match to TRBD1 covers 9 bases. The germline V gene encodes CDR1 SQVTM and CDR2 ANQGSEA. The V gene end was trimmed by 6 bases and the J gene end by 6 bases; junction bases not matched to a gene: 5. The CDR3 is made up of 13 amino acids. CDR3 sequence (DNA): TGCAGCGTATCGACAGGGGGAGATGAAAAACTGTTTTTT. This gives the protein CSVSTGGDEKLFF.

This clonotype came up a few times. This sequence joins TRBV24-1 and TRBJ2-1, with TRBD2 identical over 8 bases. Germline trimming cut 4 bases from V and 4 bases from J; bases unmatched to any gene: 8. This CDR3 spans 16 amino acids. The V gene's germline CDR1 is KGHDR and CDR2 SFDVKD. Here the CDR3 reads CATSDEGSGIYNEQFF. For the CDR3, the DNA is TGTGCCACCAGTGACGAAGGTAGCGGGATATACAATGAGCAGTTCTTC.